This T cell receptor (beta chain) was sequenced for a study of OX40 agonist ivuxolimab in advanced cancers. Notes on the research overall: The costimulatory receptor OX40 (CD134) was targeted by ivuxolimab, a fully human IgG2 agonistic monoclonal antibody. Intravenous ivuxolimab was administered to patients every 2 weeks at six dose levels: 0.01, 0.1, 0.3, 1.5, 3 and 10 mg/kg. Of the 50 to 55 patients in dose escalation, 19 had hepatocellular carcinoma, roughly 15 had melanoma, 9 had renal cell carcinoma and 9 had head and neck cancer. Partial responses were achieved by three dose-escalation patients, of whom one had hepatocellular carcinoma and two had cutaneous melanoma. The monotherapy dose-escalation portion (N of about 50 patients) of the phase I ivuxolimab trial is reported in the paper. The point of sequencing TCRbeta in the periphery was to test whether ivuxolimab changed TCR sequence diversity and drove clonal T-cell expansion. Patients were allowed to have had prior anti-PD-1, anti-PD-L1 or anti-CTLA-4 therapy, and approximately 43% of the dose-escalation patients had previously received checkpoint inhibitors. The dose-escalation cohort was about 83% male with a mean age of approximately 60 years, ranging from roughly 23 to 85. What the study reported, not specific to this receptor: The antigen specificity of the peripheral T cells that underwent clonal expansion was not determined. At doses of 0.1 to 3.0 mg/kg, clonal expansion of both CD4+ and CD8+ T cells in blood was seen between baseline and week 6. Low levels of normalized T-cell clonal expansion were also seen in some nonresponding patients. On average, CD8+ T cells showed more expanded clones than CD4+ T cells after ivuxolimab. Partial responders in the 0.1-3.0 mg/kg groups had among the lowest normalized peripheral clonal expansion, especially among CD8+ T cells.

Genomic DNA was extracted from sorted cells for sequencing of the TCRbeta CDR3 region. The immunoSEQ Assay was used to sequence the TCRbeta CDR3 regions. TCRdb took this table from immuneACCESS and kept in-frame rearrangements with V and J called. Such tables lack part of the clones; where checked against another copy, unresolved V genes explain under half of the gap, and the rest is unexplained. Recorded for this sample are fewer than 20,000 clones; roughly 86% of them occurred a single time. The ten largest account for around 70% of the sample. Note on this clone: The specificity of this receptor is unknown. The input lacks base qualities; no much larger clone sits a single base away.

There are 13 amino acids in the CDR3, from cysteine to phenylalanine inclusive. Of the read, only the CDR3 DNA is kept; its 39 bases are in frame from base 1. From a lookup of the germline V gene, CDR1 and CDR2 are SGDLS and YYNGEE. Trimming removed 3 bases from V and 3 bases from J, leaving 10 bases between the germline ends. The trial excluded patients who had a history of autoimmune disease or were on systemic immunosuppression. Peripheral blood for TCR sequencing was collected from all dose cohorts at baseline, on cycle 4 day 1, and on cycle 7 day 1. Samples came from an open-label, multicenter, first-in-human phase I dose-escalation trial of ivuxolimab. The trial enrolled adults with locally advanced or metastatic head and neck squamous cell, hepatocellular, melanoma or renal cell carcinoma. Before TCR sequencing, CD4+ T cells and CD8+ T cells were sorted from peripheral blood as separate populations.

The clonotype originates from an adult with an advanced solid tumor such as melanoma, head and neck, liver or kidney cancer. The specimen was CD4+ or CD8+ T cells sorted from blood, collected in a trial of the OX40 agonist ivuxolimab. The sequence joins TRBV9 to TRBJ2-7; the D gene is possibly TRBD1 or TRBD2, with 7 bases matching each. The DNA sequence follows: TGTGCCAGCAGCGCCAGGGGGGGCTACGAGCAGTACTTC. Its translation is CASSARGGYEQYF.